The 16 T cell receptor beta chains presented below share a single source sample, sequenced in a study of graft-versus-host responses after intestinal transplantation. Their specific antigens are unknown. TCRdb keeps only in-frame clones here, not all; method: immunoSEQ multiplex PCR. The sample shows approximately 97,000 clones, roughly 90% of them seen only once. Sequencing used unstimulated CD8+ T cells sorted from spleen or lymph node cells, obtained before transplant. These TCRs come from a human donor who was the organ donor for an intestinal transplant.

This CDR3 reads CSVAETGGSVDTQYF. For the CDR3, the DNA is TGCAGCGTTGCAGAGACAGGGGGTAGTGTAGATACGCAGTATTTT. This sequence joins TRBV29-1 and TRBJ2-3; 9 bases are a match to TRBD1. The J segment lost 5 bases and the V segment lost 4 bases, leaving 10 bases of the junction unmatched. The CDR3 runs 15 residues. The germline V gene has CDR1 SQVTM and CDR2 ANQGSEA.

The chain recombines TRBV19 with TRBJ2-3, with TRBD2 identical over 11 bases. CDR3 length: 16 residues. V shed 3 bases and J 5 bases; nucleotides not matched to a gene: 7. Germline V lookup: CDR1 LNHDA, CDR2 SQIVND (reference sequence). The CDR3 reads CASSIETSGDQDTQYF. As DNA, the CDR3 is TGTGCCAGTAGTATCGAGACTAGCGGGGACCAAGATACGCAGTATTTT.

This CDR3 reads CASSLVSVETQYF. The CDR3 bases are TGTGCCAGCAGTTTAGTTAGCGTGGAGACCCAGTACTTC. The chain combines TRBV28 with TRBJ2-5, with D tentatively TRBD2 (5 bases). V was pared by 2 bases and J by 5 bases, with 9 bases between. The CDR3 is made up of 13 amino acids. Germline V gene data show CDR1 as MDHEN and CDR2 as SYDVKM.

This chain connects TRBV25-1 to TRBJ2-1; the D gene is possibly TRBD2 (6 bases). Germline CDR1 is MGHDK and CDR2 is SYGVNS. Trimming removed 7 bases at V and 7 bases at J, with 14 bases between. The CDR3 length is 13 residues. DNA for the CDR3: TGTGCCAGCACCTCTGGGGGGACTAATGAGCAGTTCTTC. Amino acid sequence: CASTSGGTNEQFF.

V gene TRBV2 combines with J gene TRBJ2-7, with D perhaps TRBD2 (5 bases). Germline CDR1 is SNHLY and CDR2 is FYNNEI. Trimming stripped 3 bases from V and 4 bases from J, with 10 bases between. There are 13 residues in the CDR3. For the CDR3, the DNA is TGTGCCAGCAGTGACGACGGGGAGTACGAGCAGTACTTC. The encoded protein is CASSDDGEYEQYF.

J is TRBJ1-2 and V is TRBV19; D might be TRBD1 (5 bases). Germline loops: CDR1 LNHDA, CDR2 SQIVND (reference sequence). The germline V and J ends were trimmed by 7 bases and 5 bases, with 23 bases remaining between them. There are 16 residues in the CDR3. CDR3 nucleotides: TGTGCCAGTACGTCCGGGAGGTCGGGGGTCATTTATGGCTACACCTTC. Translating gives CASTSGRSGVIYGYTF.

J is TRBJ1-1 and V is TRBV28; maybe TRBD1 (6 bases). Deletions cut 6 bases from V and 3 bases from J, with 17 bases between. Germline assignment: CDR1 MDHEN and CDR2 SYDVKM. The CDR3 is made up of 15 amino acids. Written as DNA, the CDR3 is TGTGCCAGCAGCCCCTTCACAGGGAGCGACACTGAAGCTTTCTTT. It translates to CASSPFTGSDTEAFF.

This chain connects TRBV6-5 to TRBJ2-7, with 9 positions matching TRBD2. Germline CDR1 and CDR2: MNHEY and SVGAGI. The CDR3 spans 15 residues. V shed 5 bases and J 6 bases; nucleotides not matched to a gene: 11. The CDR3 here is CASSPTLAGAVEQYF. The CDR3 DNA follows: TGTGCCAGCAGTCCGACTTTAGCGGGAGCAGTCGAGCAGTACTTC.

The rearrangement uses TRBV27 and TRBJ2-1; D is possibly TRBD1 (5 bases). The CDR3 is 16 amino acids. V shed 2 bases and J shed 5 bases, with 16 bases lying between them. Germline-derived CDR1 and CDR2 are MNHEY and SMNVEV (reference sequence). As DNA, the CDR3 is TGTGCCAGCAGTTTAAAGAGTAGGGGCCCTGACAATGAGCAGTTCTTC. This sequence encodes CASSLKSRGPDNEQFF.

In its sample, this clone was seen once. The chain links TRBV18 to TRBJ1-1; D possibly corresponds to TRBD1 (5 bases). The CDR3 has 14 residues. Germline V CDR1 and CDR2: KGHSH, LQKENI. The V gene lost 3 bases and the J gene lost 4 bases, with 12 bases spanning the gap. CDR3 amino acids: CASSPSTVRTEAFF. DNA for the CDR3: TGTGCCAGCTCACCCTCGACAGTTCGCACTGAAGCTTTCTTT.

The genes are TRBV5-8 and TRBJ1-4; the D gene is possibly TRBD1 (5 bases). Germline loops: CDR1 SGHTS, CDR2 YDEGEE. Deletions cut 5 bases from V and 8 bases from J, with 16 bases between. CDR3 length: 14 amino acids. CDR3 sequence (DNA): TGTGCCAGCAGGGTGGCAGGGATCGGCGAAAAACTGTTTTTT. Encoded protein: CASRVAGIGEKLFF.

The chain links TRBV6-5 to TRBJ1-6; 9 bases align to TRBD1. Germline V CDR1 and CDR2: MNHEY, SVGAGI. With 0 bases clipped from V and 9 bases from J, the junction kept 3 bases outside the gene matches. The CDR3 runs to 15 residues. CDR3 bases: TGTGCCAGCAGTTACTCCGGGACAGGGATTTCACCCCTCCACTTT. The encoded protein is CASSYSGTGISPLHF.

V is TRBV19 and J is TRBJ2-3, with 9 bases matching TRBD1. J gave up 10 bases and V 4 bases, and 12 bases lay outside the gene matches. The CDR3 runs 15 residues. Per germline, CDR1 LNHDA and CDR2 SQIVND (reference sequence). The CDR3 DNA is TGTGCCAGTAGTACGGGGGACAGGGTGGGATGGGCGCAGTATTTT. Translation gives CASSTGDRVGWAQYF.

CDR3 sequence (DNA): TGTGCCAGCAGCTCCCGAGGGGGGGCAGAAGATACGCAGTATTTT. Protein sequence: CASSSRGGAEDTQYF. V gene TRBV11-3 combines with J gene TRBJ2-3; possible D gene TRBD2, 7 bases. The CDR3 loop spans 15 amino acids. Trimming stripped 4 bases from V and 5 bases from J, with 16 bases between. CDR1 and CDR2 (germline): SGHNT, YENEEA. Together with reference TRBV11-3 and TRBJ2-3, the CDR3 gives the full variable domain: EAGVVQSPRYKIIEKKQPVAFWCNPISGHNTLYWYLQNLGQGPELLIRYENEEAVDDSQLPKDRFSAERLKGVDSTLKIQPAELGDSAVYLCASSSRGGAEDTQYFGPGTRLTVL.

This chain joins TRBV7-2 and TRBJ1-1, with TRBD1 matching over 9 bases. Germline V gives CDR1 SGHTA, CDR2 FQGNSA. The length of the CDR3 is 14 residues. J lost 3 bases, V lost 4 bases, and 3 bases had no gene match. CDR3 DNA sequence: TGTGCCAGCAGCTCAGGGACAGGGTACACTGAAGCTTTCTTT. Protein sequence: CASSSGTGYTEAFF.

This chain joins TRBV29-1 and TRBJ2-5; tentatively, D is TRBD2 (6 bases). The CDR3 extends over 12 amino acids. Germline V gene data show CDR1 as SQVTM and CDR2 as ANQGSEA. Between the trimmed V and J ends, which lost 3 bases and 5 bases, there was a span of 10 bases. DNA of the CDR3: TGCAGCGTTGAGGGGGAGGAGGAGACCCAGTACTTC. As protein: CSVEGEEETQYF.